This T cell receptor (beta chain) was captured in a study of cytomegalovirus exposure and HLA in healthy donors. General study results and limits: With later analysis, a missense DCLRE1C variant became linked to TCR beta V- and J-gene trimming. In terms of immune exposure information, only CMV serostatus was available. 87-base-pair reads could not separate some V segments, including TRBV6-2 and TRBV6-3.

Amplification used 60 Vbeta primers and 13 Jbeta primers. Clones were read by immunoSEQ multiplex PCR, and TCRdb kept only the in-frame ones, dropping some. The top ten clones hold about 6.7% of a sample with approximately 130,000 clones, 85% of them seen once. A word on this clone: Antigen specificity is unknown.

The ends lost 4 bases at V and 7 bases at J; junction bases unmatched: 9. The CDR3 has 15 amino acids. Germline CDR1 SNHLY, CDR2 FYNNEI. The TCR comes from a woman aged 25 to 45 in good health and CMV-seropositive. Sequencing input: PBMCs. The V gene is TRBV2, the J gene TRBJ2-2, with TRBD2 matching over 7 bases. The CDR3 bases are TGTGCCAGCAGTGTCGAACGGGAGGAGGTCGGGGAGCTGTTTTTT. Translated: CASSVEREEVGELFF. Filled out from reference TRBV2 and TRBJ2-2, the complete variable domain reads EPEVTQTPSHQVTQMGQEVILRCVPISNHLYFYWYRQILGQKVEFLVSFYNNEISEKSEIFDDQFSVERPDGSNFTLKIRSTKLEDSAMYFCASSVEREEVGELFFGEGSRLTVL.